The clone carrying this TCR beta chain was recorded at least ten times. Its matching antigen is unknown. The CDR3 is 13 amino acids. Germline V lookup: CDR1 SGHTA, CDR2 FQGNSA. V was pared by 0 bases and J by 3 bases, with 6 bases between. The data derive from a study of regulatory T cells in long-lasting Graves disease. Overall study context: Patients with persistent Graves' disease had over 5 years of antithyroid drugs and persistent TSH receptor antibodies. General observations from the study: Persistent disease showed a preference for TRBV28, TRBJ1-2 and TRBJ2-5.

Through Arm-PCR of CDR3 regions and iRepertoire HTBI primers, TCR beta libraries were built. TCRdb reanalysed the multiplex PCR reads using MiXCR and keeps one entry per CDR3 protein. Of about 400,000 distinct CDR3 sequences in the sample, about 20% were seen once. Time point in this sample: persistent/refractory GD, antithyroid drugs over 5 years with positive TRAb. Extracted PBMC RNA gave rise to the TCR library. American Thyroid Association guidelines were used to diagnose Graves' disease. Patients hailed from an endocrinology department in Xi'an, China. The clonotype originates from a female donor with Graves disease. Sequenced here: peripheral blood mononuclear cells (PBMCs), sampled when the disease was refractory, from a patient treated with antithyroid drugs. The V call is TRBV7-2, the J call TRBJ2-7; D unresolved. The DNA for the CDR3 is TGTGCCAGCAGCTTAGCACTTTACTACGAGCAGTACTTC. Translating it yields CASSLALYYEQYF.